This TCR beta chain was captured by sequencing in a study of OX40 agonist ivuxolimab in advanced cancers. Turning to the study itself: The dose-escalation cohort had hepatocellular carcinoma, melanoma, renal cell or head and neck cancer. Those enrolled were about 82% male, with a mean age of around 58 years and ages from roughly 20 to 85. 40% to 50% of patients had received prior checkpoint inhibitor therapy.

Generated by immunoSEQ multiplex PCR, the TCRdb table keeps only in-frame clones and is missing some. The table shows about 83,000 clones, with less than 85% occurring only once. V lost 5 bases to trimming and J lost 8 bases; unmatched junction nucleotides: 8. This CDR3 has 15 residues. From germline, CDR1 is PRHDT and CDR2 FYEKMQ (reference sequence). This sequence originates from an adult with an advanced solid tumor such as melanoma, head and neck, liver or kidney cancer. The source material was CD4+ or CD8+ T cells sorted from blood, sampled in a trial of the OX40 agonist ivuxolimab. V usage is TRBV13 and J usage is TRBJ2-4, with TRBD1 identical over 11 bases. The CDR3 spells CASSPTGTGGDIQYF. CDR3 nucleotides: TGTGCCAGCAGCCCAACCGGGACAGGGGGGGACATTCAGTACTTC.